This T cell receptor beta chain was identified during a study of lymphopenia after photon versus proton radiotherapy. General study results and limits: Under photons, naive T cells and diversity fell while effector/memory populations rose.

For this clone: What it recognizes is unknown.

Germline V gene sequence: CDR1 KGHSH, CDR2 LQKENI. The CDR3 spans 15 residues. Trimming removed 3 bases at V and 0 bases at J, with 11 bases between. TCRdb keeps only in-frame clones here, not all; method: immunoSEQ multiplex PCR. The sample has over 50,000 clones, around 85% seen once; the top ten hold more than 2%. V and J are TRBV18 and TRBJ1-1, with D hard to call. The sample was peripheral blood, taken from a patient treated with photon-based radiotherapy. This clonotype was obtained from a man aged 40-50 years with gastric cancer. The CDR3 nucleotides read TGTGCCAGCTCACCGGATCCCCCCATGAACACTGAAGCTTTCTTT. It codes for CASSPDPPMNTEAFF. Together with reference TRBV18 and TRBJ1-1, the CDR3 gives the full variable domain: NAGVMQNPRHLVRRRGQEARLRCSPMKGHSHVYWYRQLPEEGLKFMVYLQKENIIDESGMPKERFSAEFPKEGPSILRIQQVVRGDSAAYFCASSPDPPMNTEAFFGQGTRLTVV.